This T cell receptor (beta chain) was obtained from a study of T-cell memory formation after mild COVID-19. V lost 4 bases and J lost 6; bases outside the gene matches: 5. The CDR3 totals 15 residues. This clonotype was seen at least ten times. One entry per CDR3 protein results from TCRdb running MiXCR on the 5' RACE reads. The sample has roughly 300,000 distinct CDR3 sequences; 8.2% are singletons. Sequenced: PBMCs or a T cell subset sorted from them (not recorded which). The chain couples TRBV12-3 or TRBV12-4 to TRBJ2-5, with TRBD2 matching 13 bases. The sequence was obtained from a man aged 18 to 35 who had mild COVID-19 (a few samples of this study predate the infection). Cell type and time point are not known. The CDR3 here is CASSSPGLAGKTQYF. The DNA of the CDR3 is TGTGCCAGCAGTTCCCCGGGACTAGCGGGGAAGACCCAGTACTTC.